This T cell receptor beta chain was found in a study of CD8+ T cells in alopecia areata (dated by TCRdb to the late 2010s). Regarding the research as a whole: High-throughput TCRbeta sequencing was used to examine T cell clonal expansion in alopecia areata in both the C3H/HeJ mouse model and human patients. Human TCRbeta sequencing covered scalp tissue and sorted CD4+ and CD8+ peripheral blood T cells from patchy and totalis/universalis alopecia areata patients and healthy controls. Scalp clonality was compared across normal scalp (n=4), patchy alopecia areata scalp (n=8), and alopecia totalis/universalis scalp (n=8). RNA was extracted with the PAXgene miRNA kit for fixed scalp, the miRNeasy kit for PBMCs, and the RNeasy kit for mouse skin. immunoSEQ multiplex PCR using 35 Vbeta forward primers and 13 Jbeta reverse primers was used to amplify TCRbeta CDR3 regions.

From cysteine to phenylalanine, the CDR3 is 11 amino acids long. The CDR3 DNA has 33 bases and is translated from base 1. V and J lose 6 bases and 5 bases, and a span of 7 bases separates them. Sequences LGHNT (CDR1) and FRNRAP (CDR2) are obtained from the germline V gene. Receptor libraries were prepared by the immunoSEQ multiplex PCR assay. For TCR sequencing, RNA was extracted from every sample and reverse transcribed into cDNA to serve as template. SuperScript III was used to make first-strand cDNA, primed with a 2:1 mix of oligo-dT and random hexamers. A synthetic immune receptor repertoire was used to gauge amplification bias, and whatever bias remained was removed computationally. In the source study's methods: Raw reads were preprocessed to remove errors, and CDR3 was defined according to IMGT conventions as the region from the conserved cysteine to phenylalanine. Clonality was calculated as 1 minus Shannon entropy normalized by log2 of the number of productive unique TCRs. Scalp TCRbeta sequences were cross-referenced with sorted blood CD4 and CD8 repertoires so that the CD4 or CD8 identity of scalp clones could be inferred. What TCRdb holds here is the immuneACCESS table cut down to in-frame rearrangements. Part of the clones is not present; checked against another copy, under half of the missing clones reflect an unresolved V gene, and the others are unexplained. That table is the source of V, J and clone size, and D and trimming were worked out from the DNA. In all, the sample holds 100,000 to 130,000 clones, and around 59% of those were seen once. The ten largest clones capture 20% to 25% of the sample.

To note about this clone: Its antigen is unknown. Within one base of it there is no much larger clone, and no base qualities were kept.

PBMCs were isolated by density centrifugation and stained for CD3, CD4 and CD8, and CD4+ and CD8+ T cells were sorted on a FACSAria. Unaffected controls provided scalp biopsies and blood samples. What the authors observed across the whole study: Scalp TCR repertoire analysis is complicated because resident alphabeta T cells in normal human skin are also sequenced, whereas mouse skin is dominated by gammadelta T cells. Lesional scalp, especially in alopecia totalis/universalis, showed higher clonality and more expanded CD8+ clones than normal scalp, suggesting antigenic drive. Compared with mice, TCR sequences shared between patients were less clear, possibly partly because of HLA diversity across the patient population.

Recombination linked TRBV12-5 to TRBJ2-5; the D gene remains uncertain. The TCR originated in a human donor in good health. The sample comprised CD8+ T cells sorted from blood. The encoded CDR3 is CASGIGETQYF. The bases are TGTGCTAGTGGGATCGGGGAGACCCAGTACTTC.